These 27 T cell receptor beta chains were all obtained from the same sample, sequenced in a study of blood T cells in healthy people across ages. Primed by a sample-barcoded 5' primer and a J-beta primer mix, a second PCR proceeded for roughly 7 to 12 cycles. TCRdb called the 5' RACE reads again in MiXCR, with one record for every CDR3 protein. The sample yields around 970,000 distinct CDR3 sequences, approximately 50% seen once. The specimen was blood. These receptor sequences come from an older woman in good health.

The chain is built from TRBV2 and TRBJ1-5; D call uncertain. CDR1 SNHLY and CDR2 FYNNEI come from the germline V gene. The CDR3 has 15 amino acids. The V gene lost 0 bases and the J gene lost 3 bases, with 9 bases spanning the gap. This CDR3 is CASSEARQPNQPQHF. In DNA form, the CDR3 reads TGTGCCAGCAGTGAAGCGAGGCAGCCCAATCAGCCCCAGCATTTT.

The genes are TRBV12-3 or TRBV12-4 and TRBJ2-7, with 9 bases matching TRBD1. The V gene end was trimmed by 5 bases and the J gene end by 7 bases; junction bases not matched to a gene: 12. The CDR3 extends over 15 amino acids. The CDR3 DNA sequence: TGTGCCAGCAGTCCCAGAGGGACAGGGTTTATTGAGCAGTACTTC. Its protein product is CASSPRGTGFIEQYF.

The chain employs TRBV6-5 and TRBJ2-1; 11 bases match TRBD1. This CDR3 is 13 amino acids long. Germline V gene sequence: CDR1 MNHEY, CDR2 SVGAGI. V lost 6 bases to trimming and J lost 6 bases; unmatched junction nucleotides: 1. DNA for the CDR3: TGTGCCAGCAGGGGACAGGGGGGCAATGAGCAGTTCTTC. Translating gives CASRGQGGNEQFF.

This clonotype was observed a few times. This chain links TRBV30 with TRBJ2-7; perhaps TRBD2 as D (6 bases). V lost 3 bases to trimming and J lost 5 bases, with 11 bases between them. Germline values: CDR1 GTSNPN, CDR2 SVGIG (reference sequence). This CDR3 spans 12 amino acids. Written as DNA, the CDR3 is TGTGCCTGGAGACACGGGGGTAACGAGCAGTACTTC. Residues: CAWRHGGNEQYF.

The chain has TRBV7-2 and TRBJ1-5; TRBD1 might be the D (5 bases). The V end was cut by 4 bases, the J end by 3 bases, with 13 bases between. The CDR3 loop spans 15 amino acids. Germline V lookup: CDR1 SGHTA, CDR2 FQGNSA. The CDR3 region has the DNA TGTGCCAGCAGCTGGGACGGACTCTCCAATCAGCCCCAGCATTTT. This gives the protein CASSWDGLSNQPQHF. Full variable domain (outside the CDR3, taken from reference TRBV7-2 and TRBJ1-5): GAGVSQSPSNKVTEKGKDVELRCDPISGHTALYWYRQSLGQGLEFLIYFQGNSAPDKSGLPSDRFSAERTGGSVSTLTIQRTQQEDSAVYLCASSWDGLSNQPQHFGDGTRLSIL.

This clonotype was seen at least ten times. The CDR3 sequence: CASSQDRDRFYEQYF. CDR3 nucleotide sequence: TGCGCCAGCAGCCAAGACAGGGATCGATTCTACGAGCAGTACTTC. J is TRBJ2-7 and V is TRBV4-1, with a tentative D call TRBD1 (5 bases). V was cut by 0 bases and J by 3 bases, with 12 bases left in between. Germline V gives CDR1 MGHRA, CDR2 YSYEKL. The CDR3 spans 15 residues.

This clonotype was counted only a few times. V usage is TRBV10-3 and J usage is TRBJ2-7; 7 bases align to TRBD1. In germline, CDR1 is ENHRY, CDR2 SYGVKD. CDR3 size: 14 residues. J was trimmed by 4 bases and V by 2 bases; bases with no gene match: 5. CDR3 in amino acids: CAISEGQGVYEQYF. CDR3 nucleotide sequence: TGTGCCATCAGTGAGGGTCAGGGGGTGTACGAGCAGTACTTC.

The chain joins TRBV27 to TRBJ2-4; the D call may be TRBD1 or TRBD2 (5 bases each). The J call is uncertain, as TRBJ2-7 better fits the DNA end. The CDR3 sequence is 15 residues long. Per the germline V gene, CDR1 is MNHEY and CDR2 is SMNVEV (reference sequence). CDR3 sequence: CASSLSGTLINEQYF. CDR3 in DNA: TGTGCCAGCAGTTTATCCGGGACCCTAATCAACGAGCAGTACTTC.

This clonotype was seen once. The rearrangement links TRBV4-1 to TRBJ1-5, with 11 bases lining up with TRBD1. The germline gives CDR1 MGHRA, CDR2 YSYEKL. The length of the CDR3 is 17 residues. The ends lost 0 bases at V and 5 bases at J; junction bases unmatched: 6. CDR3 sequence: CASSQDYGTGGDQPQHF. The CDR3 bases are TGCGCCAGCAGCCAAGATTACGGGACAGGGGGTGATCAGCCCCAGCATTTT.

As regards this clonotype: One end of the junction does not line up with germline, which may come from a read error. V gene TRBV28 combines with J gene TRBJ2-5; weak D call: TRBD1 (6 bases). Germline lookup yields CDR1 MDHEN and CDR2 SYDVKM. This CDR3 region has 14 residues. The CDR3 reads CAGSFDRNQETQYF. DNA for the CDR3: TGTGCCGGCAGTTTCGACAGGAACCAAGAGACCCAGTACTTC.

This clonotype was recorded once. The chain uses TRBV5-6 and TRBJ2-1; D unresolved. V lost 0 bases to trimming and J lost 2 bases, with 12 bases between them. This CDR3 spans 16 amino acids. The germline V gene has CDR1 SGHDT and CDR2 YYEEEE. DNA for the CDR3: TGTGCCAGCAGCTTGGCAGACGGCGCCCCCTACAATGAGCAGTTCTTC. Its translation: CASSLADGAPYNEQFF.

This clonotype was found many times. This chain connects TRBV29-1 to TRBJ2-5, with D unclear. The CDR3 covers 13 residues. In germline, CDR1 is SQVTM, CDR2 ANQGSEA. V gave up 6 bases and J gave up 3 bases, with 14 bases separating them. The CDR3 DNA reads TGCAGCGTGGACCCCCAGAGGAAAGAGACCCAGTACTTC. Its translation is CSVDPQRKETQYF.

This clonotype came up a few times. The V call is TRBV27, the J call TRBJ2-1; D ambiguous. Germline loops: CDR1 MNHEY, CDR2 SMNVEV (reference sequence). The CDR3 contains 15 residues. V was clipped by 5 bases and J by 0 bases, with 11 bases between them. The CDR3 sequence: CASSAKIISYNEQFF. DNA of the CDR3: TGTGCCAGCAGTGCTAAAATAATCTCCTACAATGAGCAGTTCTTC.

This sequence joins TRBV10-3 and TRBJ2-3; 7 bases map to TRBD1. Germline loops: CDR1 ENHRY, CDR2 SYGVKD. Trimming cost V 0 bases and J 4 bases; bases outside gene matches: 4. The CDR3 is 15 residues long. The CDR3 protein is CAISESETGPDTQYF. In nucleotides, the CDR3 is TGTGCCATCAGTGAGTCGGAGACAGGGCCAGATACGCAGTATTTT.

This chain uses TRBV28 with TRBJ2-5; D perhaps matches TRBD2 (6 bases). CDR1 MDHEN and CDR2 SYDVKM come from the germline V gene. The CDR3 sequence is 15 residues long. Trimming shortened V by 6 bases and J by 5 bases, and 19 bases separated the two germline ends. The CDR3 nucleotides read TGTGCCAGCAGATTTGGGGACTCAAGGGTTGAGACCCAGTACTTC. As protein: CASRFGDSRVETQYF.

The V call is TRBV7-9, the J call TRBJ2-2, with a possible D match to TRBD1 (7 bases). V was shortened by 5 bases and J by 7 bases, with 17 bases between the two germline ends. The CDR3 loop spans 15 amino acids. Per germline, CDR1 SEHNR and CDR2 FQNEAQ (reference sequence). The CDR3 DNA follows: TGTGCCAGCAGCCCGCGACAGGGACTTCTCGGGGAGCTGTTTTTT. Encoded protein: CASSPRQGLLGELFF.

This clonotype turned up a few times. The J gene is TRBJ2-1, the V gene TRBV29-1; 7 bases match TRBD2. The V gene's germline CDR1 is SQVTM and CDR2 ANQGSEA. J was trimmed by 4 bases and V by 8 bases; bases with no gene match: 11. The length of the CDR3 is 14 residues. CDR3 DNA sequence: TGCAGCCTGTCGGGGGGAACAACATACAATGAGCAGTTCTTC. Translated: CSLSGGTTYNEQFF.

CDR3 DNA sequence: TGCAGCGTTGGAGGGGGACCCGGCAGCTCCTACAATGAGCAGTTCTTC. Residues: CSVGGGPGSSYNEQFF. The chain uses TRBV29-1 and TRBJ2-1, with D tentatively TRBD1 (6 bases). The CDR3 covers 16 residues. Germline assignment: CDR1 SQVTM and CDR2 ANQGSEA. Trimming shortened V by 4 bases and J by 0 bases, and 16 bases separated the two germline ends.

The chain recombines TRBV4-2 with TRBJ2-4; TRBD1 matches at 8 bases. TRBJ2-7 matches the DNA end more closely, so the J call is doubtful. The germline CDR1 and CDR2 sequences are LGHNA and YNFKEQ. The length of the CDR3 is 14 residues. The CDR3 region is CASSQGDRLHEQYF. The CDR3 DNA is TGTGCCAGCAGCCAAGGGGACAGGCTACACGAGCAGTACTTC.

The chain joins TRBV20-1 to TRBJ2-1; 13 nucleotides align to TRBD2. CDR1 and CDR2 from the germline V gene are DFQATT and SNEGSKA (reference sequence). The V gene end was trimmed by 6 bases and the J gene end by 10 bases; junction bases not matched to a gene: 9. CDR3 size: 14 residues. The CDR3 bases are TGCAGTGCGCCGGGACTAGCGGGATCCTACGAGCAGTTCTTC. Translation gives CSAPGLAGSYEQFF.

V usage is TRBV12-3 or TRBV12-4 and J usage is TRBJ1-1; 7 bases align to TRBD1. V trimming: 0 bases; J trimming: 5 bases; junction bases outside the gene matches: 12. The CDR3 sequence is 17 residues long. The CDR3, as DNA: TGTGCCAGCAGTTTAGCCCGACAGGGAAGGGCGAATACTGAAGCTTTCTTT. Translation gives CASSLARQGRANTEAFF.

This chain connects TRBV18 to TRBJ2-5, with D unresolved. The CDR3 runs 13 residues. The V end lost 4 bases, the J end lost 2 bases, and 8 bases lay between the germline ends. CDR1 KGHSH and CDR2 LQKENI come from the germline V gene. The CDR3 reads CASSRAQQETQYF. For the CDR3, the DNA is TGTGCCAGCTCACGGGCTCAGCAAGAGACCCAGTACTTC. Supplemented by reference TRBV18 and TRBJ2-5, the full variable domain reads NAGVMQNPRHLVRRRGQEARLRCSPMKGHSHVYWYRQLPEEGLKFMVYLQKENIIDESGMPKERFSAEFPKEGPSILRIQQVVRGDSAAYFCASSRAQQETQYFGPGTRLLVL.

V usage is TRBV29-1 and J usage is TRBJ2-3; TRBD2 is a possible D gene (6 bases). This CDR3 is built from 13 residues. Germline CDR1 and CDR2: SQVTM and ANQGSEA. Trimming pared 2 bases from V and 5 bases from J, leaving 11 bases between. CDR3 sequence: CSVEMPGVDTQYF. The CDR3 region has the DNA TGCAGCGTTGAAATGCCGGGAGTAGATACGCAGTATTTT.

The chain employs TRBV28 and TRBJ1-2; no reliable D call. The CDR3 is 10 residues long. Germline-derived CDR1 and CDR2 are MDHEN and SYDVKM. The CDR3 nucleotides read TGTGCTGACATGGGTCATGGCTACACCTTC. It specifies CADMGHGYTF.

In this sample, this clonotype turned up once. The chain recombines TRBV5-6 with TRBJ2-1; 12 nucleotides line up with TRBD1. The V segment lost 4 bases and the J segment 3 bases; nucleotides outside the gene matches: 5. Germline V CDR1 and CDR2: SGHDT, YYEEEE. The length of the CDR3 is 16 residues. The chain's CDR3 is CASSGGTGGLYNEQFF. The CDR3 region has the DNA TGTGCCAGCAGCGGAGGGACAGGGGGCCTCTACAATGAGCAGTTCTTC.

J is TRBJ2-7 and V is TRBV6-6; no reliable D call. V lost 6 bases to trimming and J lost 3 bases, with 18 bases between them. Germline values: CDR1 MNHNY, CDR2 SVGAGI (reference sequence). CDR3 length equals 15 residues. The CDR3 nucleotides are TGTGCCAGCAGCACCGGTGCCTCCGGTAACTACGAGCAGTACTTC. As protein: CASSTGASGNYEQYF.

The rearrangement links TRBV28 to TRBJ2-7, with TRBD2 matching 11 bases. From germline, CDR1 is MDHEN and CDR2 SYDVKM. This CDR3 has 18 residues. Trimming at V came to 3 bases and at J to 1 base, leaving 11 bases not matched to a gene. The CDR3 DNA sequence: TGTGCCAGCAGTTTGGTCCTTACTAGCGGGAGACTGTCCTACGAGCAGTACTTC. Amino acids: CASSLVLTSGRLSYEQYF.